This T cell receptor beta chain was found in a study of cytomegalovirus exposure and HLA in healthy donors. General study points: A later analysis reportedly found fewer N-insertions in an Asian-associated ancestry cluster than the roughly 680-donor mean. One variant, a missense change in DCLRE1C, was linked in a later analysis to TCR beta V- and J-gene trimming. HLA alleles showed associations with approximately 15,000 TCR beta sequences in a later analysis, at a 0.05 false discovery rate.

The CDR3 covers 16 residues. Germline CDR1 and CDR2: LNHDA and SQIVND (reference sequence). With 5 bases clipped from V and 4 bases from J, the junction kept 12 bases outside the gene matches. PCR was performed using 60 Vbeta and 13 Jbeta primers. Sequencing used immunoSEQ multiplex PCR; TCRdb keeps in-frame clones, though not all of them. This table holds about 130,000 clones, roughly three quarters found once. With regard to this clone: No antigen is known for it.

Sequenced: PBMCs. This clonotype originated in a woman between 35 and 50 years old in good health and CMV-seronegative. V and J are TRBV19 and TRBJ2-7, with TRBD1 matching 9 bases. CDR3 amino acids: CASSPNPQGAWYEQYF. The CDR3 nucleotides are TGTGCCAGTAGTCCCAATCCACAGGGGGCGTGGTACGAGCAGTACTTC. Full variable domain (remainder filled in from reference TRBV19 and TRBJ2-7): DGGITQSPKYLFRKEGQNVTLSCEQNLNHDAMYWYRQDPGQGLRLIYYSQIVNDFQKGDIAEGYSVSREKKESFPLTVTSAQKNPTAFYLCASSPNPQGAWYEQYFGPGTRLTVT.